This section outlines one TCR beta chain sequence together with its context. The antigen is not known. A much larger clone differs by one base, so this may be a read error. This sample is part of a study of tumor-infiltrating lymphocytes in primary liver carcinoma. Overall study context: Productive TCRbeta reads per sample were roughly 3.5 to 7.13 million, not differing by tissue. Study-level results: The difference in top-250-clone fraction between tumors and blood was significant, favoring tumors (p = 0.039).

TCR beta cDNA was made from approximately 500 ng total RNA with a constant-region primer. ARM-PCR, slightly modified, supplied the TCR beta libraries through three nested multiplex PCR rounds. Researchers ran the first two PCR rounds for approximately 10 cycles each with TRBV1-TRBV30 forward primers and a C-beta reverse primer. TCRdb re-analysed the multiplex PCR reads in MiXCR, keeping a single row per CDR3 protein. The sample contains about 320,000 distinct CDR3 sequences, roughly two thirds of which appear only once. Extraction also yielded germline DNA, while blood RNA was obtained from unsorted whole blood. Four milliliters of peripheral blood were gathered ahead of the operation. Germline assignment: CDR1 LGHNA and CDR2 YNFKEQ. This CDR3 contains 16 residues.

Input material: peripheral blood. The source of this sequence is a man in his forties with primary liver carcinoma and hepatitis B virus infection. The chain couples TRBV4-2 to TRBJ2-7; the D is unclear. CDR3 region: CTSSQDPWGTPSEQYF. The CDR3, as DNA: TGTACCAGCAGCCAAGATCCGTGGGGAACGCCATCCGAGCAGTACTTC.